The 21 T cell receptor beta chains below all came from one sample that was sequenced in a study of human T cells and chemical hapten exposure (dated by TCRdb to about 2021). During library preparation, unique molecular identifiers were attached to individual cDNA molecules so that TCRs could be counted quantitatively and reproducibly. Starting from the raw public reads, TCRdb applied fastp trimming at Q25, assembled clones with MiXCR and retained in-frame beta chains. Rows are combined by CDR3 protein, so each entry shows the most common genes and DNA. The sample has 5,000 to 6,000 distinct CDR3 sequences on record, around 50% of them singletons. Jointly, the top ten make up roughly 4% of the sample. The sample's treatment or condition label, decoded: therapeutic diphenylcyclopropenone sensitization with weekly scalp DPC. Material: whole blood, obtained before DPC sensitization or 2, 6, or about 24 weeks after (not recorded which). All receptors come from an adult with alopecia areata. Some clones in this sample may be carry-over from other donors' samples. This table probably holds off-target reads from a library built for another chain.

This sequence joins TRBV4-3 and TRBJ2-3; 12 bases are shared with TRBD2. This CDR3 is 17 amino acids long. V lost 1 base, J lost 2 bases, and 4 bases stayed unmatched. The germline gives CDR1 LGHNA, CDR2 YSLEER. The CDR3 sequence: CASSQGLAGALTDTQYF. The CDR3 DNA reads as TGCGCCAGCAGCCAAGGACTAGCGGGGGCCCTCACAGATACGCAGTATTTT.

The rearrangement links TRBV19 to TRBJ2-3; no definite D call. Trimming pared 5 bases from V and 2 bases from J, leaving 17 bases between. The CDR3 consists of 16 residues. Germline CDR1 LNHDA, CDR2 SQIVND (reference sequence). The CDR3: CASSLRARSLTDTQYF. The CDR3 DNA is TGTGCCAGTAGTCTCCGAGCGCGGAGCCTCACAGATACGCAGTATTTT. Full variable domain (missing parts from reference TRBV19 and TRBJ2-3): DGGITQSPKYLFRKEGQNVTLSCEQNLNHDAMYWYRQDPGQGLRLIYYSQIVNDFQKGDIAEGYSVSREKKESFPLTVTSAQKNPTAFYLCASSLRARSLTDTQYFGPGTRLTVL.

The chain employs TRBV7-9 and TRBJ2-2; 13 nucleotides match TRBD2. The CDR3 length is 16 residues. Germline assignment: CDR1 SEHNR and CDR2 FQNEAQ (reference sequence). V gave up 4 bases and J gave up 5 bases; unmatched junction bases: 4. The CDR3 region is CASSSGLAGVTGELFF. CDR3 coding DNA: TGTGCCAGCAGCTCCGGACTAGCGGGAGTGACCGGGGAGCTGTTTTTT.

The CDR3 DNA sequence: TGTGCCAGCTCAGGCACTAGCGGCCACAATGAGCAGTTCTTC. It is translated as CASSGTSGHNEQFF. The J gene is TRBJ2-1, the V gene TRBV18; TRBD2 agrees at 8 bases. The CDR3 sequence is 14 residues long. After removal of 5 bases from V and 5 bases from J, the junction contained 5 bases not matched to a gene. Germline V lookup: CDR1 KGHSH, CDR2 LQKENI.

This clonotype appeared a single time. The chain joins TRBV28 to TRBJ2-7; a possible D gene is TRBD2 (6 bases). V was clipped by 10 bases and J by 2 bases, with 15 bases between them. The CDR3 is made up of 13 amino acids. Looked up from germline, CDR1 is MDHEN and CDR2 is SYDVKM. The CDR3 DNA reads TGTGCCACCCTTCGCGGGATACCCTACGAGCAGTACTTC. It codes for CATLRGIPYEQYF.

The rearrangement uses TRBV7-6 and TRBJ2-1; TRBD2 is a possible D gene (6 bases). CDR3 length: 15 amino acids. Trimming pared 1 base from V and 0 bases from J, leaving 7 bases between. Germline CDR1 reads SGHVS; CDR2 reads FNYEAQ. CDR3 in amino acids: CASSLDGSSYNEQFF. CDR3 sequence (DNA): TGTGCCAGCAGCTTAGACGGGAGCTCCTACAATGAGCAGTTCTTC.

V usage is TRBV5-1 and J usage is TRBJ2-7, with 7 bases matching TRBD1. Germline V lookup: CDR1 SGHRS, CDR2 YFSETQ. The CDR3 sequence is 13 residues long. With 3 bases clipped from V and 6 bases from J, the junction kept 6 bases outside the gene matches. Written as DNA, the CDR3 is TGCGCCAGCAGCTCCCAACAGGGGAGCGAGCAGTACTTC. Its protein is CASSSQQGSEQYF.

A few counts support this clonotype. A read error may account for a junction end that differs from germline. CDR3 residues: CASSFRLAGGGDEQFF. CDR3 nucleotides: TGTGCTAGCAGCTTTCGACTAGCGGGAGGCGGGGATGAGCAGTTCTTC. V is TRBV7-7 and J is TRBJ2-1; 13 nucleotides line up with TRBD2. Germline CDR1 reads SSHAT; CDR2 reads FNYEAQ (reference sequence). The CDR3 loop spans 16 amino acids.

The chain carries TRBV5-1 and TRBJ2-7; TRBD2 aligns across 7 bases. V lost 1 base and J lost 7; bases outside the gene matches: 5. This CDR3 is built from 13 residues. The germline CDR1 and CDR2 sequences are SGHRS and YFSETQ. As DNA, the CDR3 is TGCGCCAGCAGCTTGAATTCGGGAGGTGAGCAGTACTTC. Translating gives CASSLNSGGEQYF.

There are a few counts of this clonotype. The genes are TRBV11-2 and TRBJ2-3; 7 bases line up with TRBD1. This CDR3 region has 13 residues. V was clipped by 7 bases and J by 13 bases; unmatched bases: 14. The V gene's germline CDR1 is SGHAT and CDR2 FQNNGV. The CDR3 bases are TGTGCCAGCACCCTGGGGGCCCGAGACAGGGAGTATTTT. This codes for CASTLGARDREYF. The full variable domain, with the rest looked up from reference TRBV11-2 and TRBJ2-3, is EAGVAQSPRYKIIEKRQSVAFWCNPISGHATLYWYQQILGQGPKLLIQFQNNGVVDDSQLPKDRFSAERLKGVDSTLKIQPAKLEDSAVYLCASTLGARDREYFGPGTRLTVL.

V gene TRBV12-3 or TRBV12-4 combines with J gene TRBJ2-5; the D gene is possibly TRBD1 (6 bases). The V end was cut by 4 bases, the J end by 4 bases, with 13 bases between. This CDR3 is built from 14 residues. DNA of the CDR3: TGTGCCAGCAGTTCGGGACACAAACGAGAGACCCAGTACTTC. Amino acids: CASSSGHKRETQYF.

V and J are TRBV9 and TRBJ2-3; 12 bases align to TRBD2. Germline CDR1 reads SGDLS; CDR2 reads YYNGEE. V lost 4 bases, J lost 3 bases, and 9 bases stayed unmatched. The CDR3 covers 17 residues. This CDR3 reads CASSPTWTSGTTDTQYF. Written as DNA, the CDR3 is TGTGCCAGCAGCCCCACCTGGACTAGCGGGACGACAGATACGCAGTATTTT.

There are a few counts of this clonotype. This chain joins TRBV18 and TRBJ2-7, with 7 bases that match TRBD1. The V gene end was trimmed by 3 bases and the J gene end by 6 bases; junction bases not matched to a gene: 14. The germline CDR1 and CDR2 sequences are KGHSH and LQKENI. CDR3 length equals 16 residues. In nucleotides, the CDR3 is TGTGCCAGCTCACCCTCCGGCGGAACGACAGGGCGCGAGCAGTACTTC. Translated, it gives CASSPSGGTTGREQYF.

CDR3 sequence (DNA): TGCAATGCGCAGACGGCGGGAGGGAACAGTGAGCAGTTCTTC. Its protein is CNAQTAGGNSEQFF. The chain employs TRBV29-1 and TRBJ2-1; 9 positions agree with TRBD2. Per germline, CDR1 SQVTM and CDR2 ANQGSEA. The CDR3 consists of 14 residues.

This clonotype was observed a single time. This chain connects TRBV29-1 to TRBJ1-3; D uncertain. Germline V CDR1 and CDR2: SQVTM, ANQGSEA. There are 13 residues in the CDR3. V was cut by 4 bases and J by 0 bases, with 7 bases left in between. CDR3 DNA: TGCAGCGTTGCAATCTCCTCTGGAAACACCATATATTTT. This gives the protein CSVAISSGNTIYF. Based on the CDR3 plus reference TRBV29-1 and TRBJ1-3, the full variable domain is SAVISQKPSRDICQRGTSLTIQCQVDSQVTMMFWYRQQPGQSLTLIATANQGSEATYESGFVIDKFPISRPNLTFSTLTVSNMSPEDSSIYLCSVAISSGNTIYFGEGSWLTVV.

The rearrangement links TRBV27 to TRBJ2-3; D remains unclear. Germline CDR1 is MNHEY and CDR2 is SMNVEV (reference sequence). This CDR3 comprises 13 residues. V gave up 2 bases and J gave up 6 bases, with 9 bases separating them. This CDR3 reads CASSLPPLDTQYF. CDR3 DNA: TGTGCCAGCAGTTTACCTCCTTTGGATACGCAGTATTTT.

In this sample, this clonotype turned up a few times. The chain employs TRBV5-6 and TRBJ2-3; 11 bases align to TRBD2. CDR1 is SGHDT and CDR2 is YYEEEE in the germline V gene. With 1 base clipped from V and 5 bases from J, the junction kept 6 bases outside the gene matches. The CDR3 is 16 amino acids. CDR3 sequence (DNA): TGTGCCAGCAGCTTGTGGCCTAGCGGGAGGAGAGATACGCAGTATTTT. This codes for CASSLWPSGRRDTQYF.

CDR3 in amino acids: CSAGQLGGETQYF. The CDR3 DNA is TGCAGCGCCGGGCAACTCGGAGGGGAGACCCAGTACTTC. The chain is built from TRBV29-1 and TRBJ2-5, with D perhaps matching TRBD2 (6 bases). The germline V and J ends were trimmed by 7 bases and 5 bases, with 17 bases remaining between them. Germline CDR1 SQVTM, CDR2 ANQGSEA. The CDR3 spans 13 residues.

The chain joins TRBV30 to TRBJ2-3; no definite D call. Germline values: CDR1 GTSNPN, CDR2 SVGIG (reference sequence). The V end was cut by 0 bases, the J end by 2 bases, with 3 bases between. This CDR3 contains 12 residues. This chain's CDR3 is CAWSVNTDTQYF. In DNA form, the CDR3 reads TGTGCCTGGAGTGTAAACACAGATACGCAGTATTTT.

CDR3 sequence (DNA): TGCAGCGTTGAAGTTCTCGGAGGTGGAGAGCAGTACTTC. It translates to CSVEVLGGGEQYF. This chain joins TRBV29-1 and TRBJ2-7, with D possibly being TRBD2 (5 bases). The V end lost 1 base, the J end lost 7 bases, and 14 bases lay between the germline ends. The CDR3 is 13 amino acids. Germline lookup yields CDR1 SQVTM and CDR2 ANQGSEA.

The gene calls are TRBV4-1 and TRBJ2-7; 7 nucleotides agree with TRBD1. Per the germline V gene, CDR1 is MGHRA and CDR2 is YSYEKL. The trim removed 3 bases at V and 3 bases at J, leaving 5 bases unmatched. The CDR3 is 14 residues long. The CDR3 spells CASSHAPGGYEQYF. CDR3 coding DNA: TGCGCCAGCAGCCATGCCCCAGGGGGCTACGAGCAGTACTTC.